This T cell receptor beta chain was profiled in a study of response to subunit inactivated influenza vaccine. To note about this clonotype: Its target is unknown. Germline and junction disagree at one end, which may indicate a read error.

Study-wide results and caveats: Authors suggested that a seasonal influenza vaccination recruits few new T cells each time.

TCRdb re-derived calls from the RT-PCR reads in MiXCR, one entry per CDR3 protein. This table holds roughly 700,000 distinct CDR3 sequences, 14% found once. Germline V gene sequence: CDR1 MGHRA, CDR2 YSYEKL. CDR3 length: 18 amino acids. The J gene is TRBJ2-7, the V gene TRBV4-1; possibly TRBD2 for D (6 bases). Sequenced material: PBMCs from blood, taken 14 days before vaccination. The TCR sequence derives from a man aged 50 or older who received an inactivated influenza vaccine. CDR3: CASSQVLAGPRSSYEQYF. The CDR3 nucleotides read TGCGCCAGCAGTCAAGTGTTGGCGGGACCGAGGAGCTCCTACGAGCAGTACTTC.